This T cell receptor (beta chain) is drawn from a study of blood T cell repertoires in COVID-19 (TCRdb year 2020). Background for the entire study: Samples covering the acute and convalescent phases of COVID-19 were provided by collaborators in the United States, Italy and Spain. The repertoires were released in a freely available public database intended as a resource for research on the immune response to SARS-CoV-2. Where available, HLA class I and class II types were taken from metadata supplied by the sample provider and were not determined by assay-based typing. Sample metadata almost always included a de-identified subject ID, COVID-19 status, age in years and sex. Samples were obtained from the ongoing ImmuneRACE study (first 160 participants) and from roughly 1,300 subjects provided by 6 global collaborators. Subjects who had been exposed to COVID-19, were actively infected with it, or had recovered from it provided the deeply sampled blood TCRbeta repertoires that made up the dataset. The prospective study material was composed of cDNA or gDNA derived from T cells, B-cell-depleted T cells, or PBMCs.

On this clone itself: No antigen is known for it. Base qualities were left out, and no much larger clone turns up one base away.

What the work shows at the level of the full study, not this receptor alone: The quantity of clinical and demographic metadata differed by source and by participant and was supplied without curation.

The collaborating institutions used their own protocols to collect whole blood in K2EDTA tubes. For TCRbeta analysis, collaborator samples were shipped as frozen whole blood, as isolated PBMCs, or as DNA extracted from either sample type. TCRbeta CDR3 regions were amplified from genomic DNA using the immunoSEQ Assay, a bias-controlled multiplex PCR. Per the source publication's procedure: Nucleated cell counts per sample were estimated from amplification of reference gene primers within the assay. To quantify the absolute abundance of each unique TCRbeta CDR3 rearrangement, sequence reads were collapsed and filtered. For each sample, productive Simpson clonality was calculated as the square root of Simpson's diversity index over productive rearrangements. TCRdb took over this immuneACCESS table, retaining in-frame rearrangements with V and J assigned. Such tables are incomplete; in checked studies, under half of the missing clones stem from an unresolved V gene, and the remainder is unexplained. For V, J and clone size, that table is used; D and trimming come from the DNA. The sample includes roughly 260,000 clones, with roughly 84% observed a single time. The ten most abundant clones make up approximately 3.1% of the sample.

V lost 6 bases and J lost 2 bases; the stretch between them is 10 bases long. The germline V gene specifies MDHEN as CDR1 and SYDVKM as CDR2. The CDR3 has 13 amino acids, counting the end cysteine and phenylalanine. CDR3 DNA only is kept here, 39 bases in frame from base 1. This TCR derives from a woman aged 18 to 35 with acute or convalescent COVID-19. Sequencing used peripheral blood. The chain links TRBV28 with TRBJ1-2; the D gene cannot be named for sure. CDR3 reads: CASSLRINYGYTF. The DNA is as follows: TGTGCCAGCAGCCTCAGGATAAACTATGGCTACACCTTC.